This T cell receptor beta chain was captured by sequencing in a study of shared clonotypes between healthy human individuals. For the study at large: With ages of 18 to 49, the donors were two women and a few men. Study-wide results and caveats: On the whole, naive subsets had larger estimated richness than memory subsets had. When compared with the clonotypes that were shared by all four sorted-subset donors, the non-shared clonotypes turned out to have lower generation probabilities.

Recent vaccinations or acute infections were absent in the healthy HIV-negative adult donors. Assay: immunoSEQ multiplex PCR; the TCRdb copy retains only in-frame clones and omits some. The sample includes more than 150,000 clones, over 50% of them seen just once. There are 13 residues in the CDR3. CDR1 LGHNA and CDR2 YSLEER come from the germline V gene. Trimming removed 0 bases from V and 6 bases from J, with 5 bases in between. In its sample, this clone was seen a few times. Its antigen remains unidentified. This chain uses TRBV4-3 with TRBJ2-2; D remains ambiguous. The sequence derives from a man aged 25-45 years in good health. Sequenced input: memory CD4+ T cells sorted from blood. The subset here: CD45RA-negative fraction. The CDR3, as DNA: TGCGCCAGCAGCCAAGAGTTGTCCGGGGAGCTGTTTTTT. Encoded protein: CASSQELSGELFF.